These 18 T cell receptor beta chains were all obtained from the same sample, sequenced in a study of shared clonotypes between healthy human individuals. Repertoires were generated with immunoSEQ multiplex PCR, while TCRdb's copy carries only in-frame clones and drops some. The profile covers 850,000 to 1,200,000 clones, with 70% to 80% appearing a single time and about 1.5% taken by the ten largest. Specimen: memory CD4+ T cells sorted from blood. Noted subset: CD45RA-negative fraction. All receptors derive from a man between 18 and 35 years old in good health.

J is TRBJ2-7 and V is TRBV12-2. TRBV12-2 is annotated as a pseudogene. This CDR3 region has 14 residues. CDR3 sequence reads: CASRSQFSSYEQYF. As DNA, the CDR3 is TGTGCAAGTCGCTCCCAGTTTAGCTCCTACGAGCAGTACTTC.

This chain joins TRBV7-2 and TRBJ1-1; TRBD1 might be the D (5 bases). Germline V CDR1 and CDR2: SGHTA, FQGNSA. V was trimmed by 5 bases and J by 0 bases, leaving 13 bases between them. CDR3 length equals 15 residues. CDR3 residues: CASSLQGFMNTEAFF. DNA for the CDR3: TGTGCCAGCAGCCTCCAGGGATTCATGAACACTGAAGCTTTCTTT.

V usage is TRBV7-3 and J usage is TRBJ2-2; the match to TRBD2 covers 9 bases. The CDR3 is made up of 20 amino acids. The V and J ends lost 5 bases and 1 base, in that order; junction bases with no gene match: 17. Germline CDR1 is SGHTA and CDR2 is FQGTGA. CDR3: CASSPLSGGPTNKNTGELFF. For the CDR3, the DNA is TGTGCCAGCAGCCCTCTCAGCGGGGGGCCGACAAATAAGAACACCGGGGAGCTGTTTTTT.

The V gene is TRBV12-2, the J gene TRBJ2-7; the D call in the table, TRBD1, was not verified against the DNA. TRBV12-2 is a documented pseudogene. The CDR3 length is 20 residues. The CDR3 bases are TGTGCAAGTCGCTTAGCCCGAACAGGGGCCATCATCCCAAGTGTCTACGAGCAGTACTTC. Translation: CASRLARTGAIIPSVYEQYF.

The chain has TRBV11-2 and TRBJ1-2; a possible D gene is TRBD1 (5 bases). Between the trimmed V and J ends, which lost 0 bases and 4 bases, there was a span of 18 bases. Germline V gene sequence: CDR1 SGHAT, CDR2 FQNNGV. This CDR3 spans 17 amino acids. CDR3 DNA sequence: TGTGCCAGCAGCTTAGACCCCATTGGGGGAAGGGGCTATGGCTACACCTTC. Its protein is CASSLDPIGGRGYGYTF. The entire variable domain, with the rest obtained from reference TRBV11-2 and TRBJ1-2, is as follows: EAGVAQSPRYKIIEKRQSVAFWCNPISGHATLYWYQQILGQGPKLLIQFQNNGVVDDSQLPKDRFSAERLKGVDSTLKIQPAKLEDSAVYLCASSLDPIGGRGYGYTFGSGTRLTVV.

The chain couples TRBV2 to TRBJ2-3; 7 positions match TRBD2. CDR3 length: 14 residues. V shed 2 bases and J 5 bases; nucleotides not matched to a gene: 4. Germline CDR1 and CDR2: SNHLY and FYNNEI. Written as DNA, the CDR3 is TGTGCCAGCAGTGAACAATGGGGGGGAGATACGCAGTATTTT. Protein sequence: CASSEQWGGDTQYF.

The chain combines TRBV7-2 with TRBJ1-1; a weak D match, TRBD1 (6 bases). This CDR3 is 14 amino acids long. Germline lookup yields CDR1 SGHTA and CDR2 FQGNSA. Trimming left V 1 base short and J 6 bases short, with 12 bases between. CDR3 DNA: TGTGCCAGCAGCTTAGTGGGGGGGGCCGCTGAAGCTTTCTTT. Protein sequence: CASSLVGGAAEAFF. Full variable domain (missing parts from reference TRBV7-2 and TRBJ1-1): GAGVSQSPSNKVTEKGKDVELRCDPISGHTALYWYRQSLGQGLEFLIYFQGNSAPDKSGLPSDRFSAERTGGSVSTLTIQRTQQEDSAVYLCASSLVGGAAEAFFGQGTRLTVV.

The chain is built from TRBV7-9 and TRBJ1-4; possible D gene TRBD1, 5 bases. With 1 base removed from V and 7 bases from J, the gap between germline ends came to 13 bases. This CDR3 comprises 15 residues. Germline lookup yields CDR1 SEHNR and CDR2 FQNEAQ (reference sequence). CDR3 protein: CASSLVEGRGEKLFF. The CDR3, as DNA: TGTGCCAGCAGCTTAGTGGAAGGGAGGGGTGAAAAACTGTTTTTT.

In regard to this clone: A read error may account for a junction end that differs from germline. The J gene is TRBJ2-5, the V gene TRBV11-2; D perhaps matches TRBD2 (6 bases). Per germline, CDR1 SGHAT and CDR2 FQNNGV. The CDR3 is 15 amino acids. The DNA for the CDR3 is TGTGCCAGCAGCTCAGGACCGGGAGCCCAAGGGACCCAGTACTTC. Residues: CASSSGPGAQGTQYF.

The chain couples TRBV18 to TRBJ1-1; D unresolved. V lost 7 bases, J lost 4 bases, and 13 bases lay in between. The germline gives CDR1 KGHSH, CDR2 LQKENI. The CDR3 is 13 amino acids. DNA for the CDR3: TGTGCCAGCTGGCCCGGATGGTTCACTGAAGCTTTCTTT. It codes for CASWPGWFTEAFF.

The CDR3 DNA is TGTGCCAGCAGGGAGAGGGACGAGCAGTACTTC. Translation gives CASRERDEQYF. The rearrangement joins TRBV6-6 to TRBJ2-7, with D possibly matching TRBD2 (5 bases). There are 11 residues in the CDR3. V dropped 6 bases and J dropped 5 bases, with 8 bases sitting between them. Germline V gene data show CDR1 as MNHNY and CDR2 as SVGAGI (reference sequence).

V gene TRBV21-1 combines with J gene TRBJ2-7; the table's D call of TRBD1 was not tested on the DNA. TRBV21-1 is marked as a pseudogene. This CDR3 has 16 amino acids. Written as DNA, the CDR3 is TGTGCCAGCAGCAAAGTACGGCCAGGGCCCGCCCACGAGCAGTACTTC. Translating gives CASSKVRPGPAHEQYF.

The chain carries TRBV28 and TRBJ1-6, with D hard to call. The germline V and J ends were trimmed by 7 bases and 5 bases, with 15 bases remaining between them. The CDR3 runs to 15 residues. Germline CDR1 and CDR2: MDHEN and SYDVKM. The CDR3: CASTESRGDNSPLHF. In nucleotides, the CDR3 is TGTGCCAGCACCGAATCCCGGGGAGATAATTCACCCCTCCACTTT.

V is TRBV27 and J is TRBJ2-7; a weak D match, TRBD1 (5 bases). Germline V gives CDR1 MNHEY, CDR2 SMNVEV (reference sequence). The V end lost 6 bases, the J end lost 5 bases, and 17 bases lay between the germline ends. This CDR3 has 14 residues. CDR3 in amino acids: CASRPQGNINEQYF. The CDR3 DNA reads TGTGCCAGCAGGCCGCAGGGAAATATCAACGAGCAGTACTTC.

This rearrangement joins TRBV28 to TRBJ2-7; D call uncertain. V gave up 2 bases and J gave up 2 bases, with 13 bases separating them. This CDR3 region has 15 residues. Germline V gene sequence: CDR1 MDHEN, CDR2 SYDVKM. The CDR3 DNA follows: TGTGCCAGCAGTTTAAGTACCGCTACCCCCTACGAGCAGTACTTC. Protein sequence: CASSLSTATPYEQYF. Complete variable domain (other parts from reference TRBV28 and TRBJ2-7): DVKVTQSSRYLVKRTGEKVFLECVQDMDHENMFWYRQDPGLGLRLIYFSYDVKMKEKGDIPEGYSVSREKKERFSLILESASTNQTSMYLCASSLSTATPYEQYFGPGTRLTVT.

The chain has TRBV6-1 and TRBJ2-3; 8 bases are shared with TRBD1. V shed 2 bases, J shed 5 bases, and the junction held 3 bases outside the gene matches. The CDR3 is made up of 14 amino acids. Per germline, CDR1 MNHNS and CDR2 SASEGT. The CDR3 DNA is TGTGCCAGCAGTGAACAGGGGGCCAGAGATACGCAGTATTTT. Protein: CASSEQGARDTQYF.

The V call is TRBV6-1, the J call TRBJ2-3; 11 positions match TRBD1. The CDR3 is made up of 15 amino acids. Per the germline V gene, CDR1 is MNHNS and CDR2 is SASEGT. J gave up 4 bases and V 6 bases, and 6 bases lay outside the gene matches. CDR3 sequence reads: CASSPGQGGPDTQYF. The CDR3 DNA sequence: TGTGCCAGCAGCCCGGGACAGGGGGGCCCAGATACGCAGTATTTT.

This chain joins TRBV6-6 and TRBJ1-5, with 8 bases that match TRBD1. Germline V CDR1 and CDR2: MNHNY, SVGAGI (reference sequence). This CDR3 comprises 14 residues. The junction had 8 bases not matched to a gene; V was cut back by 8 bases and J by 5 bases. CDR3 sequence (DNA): TGTGCCAGCGCCCCTAGACAGGGGTATCAGCCCCAGCATTTT. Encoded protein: CASAPRQGYQPQHF.